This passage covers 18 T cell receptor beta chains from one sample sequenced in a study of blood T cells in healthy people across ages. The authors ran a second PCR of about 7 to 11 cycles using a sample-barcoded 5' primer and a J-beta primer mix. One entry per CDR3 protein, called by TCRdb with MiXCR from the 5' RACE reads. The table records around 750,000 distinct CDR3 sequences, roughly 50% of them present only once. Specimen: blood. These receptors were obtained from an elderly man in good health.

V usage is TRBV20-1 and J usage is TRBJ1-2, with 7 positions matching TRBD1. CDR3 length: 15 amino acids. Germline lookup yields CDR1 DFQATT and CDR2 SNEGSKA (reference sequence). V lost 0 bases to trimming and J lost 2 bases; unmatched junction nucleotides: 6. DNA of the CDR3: TGCAGTGCTAGAGATCAAACAGGGGCAAACTATGGCTACACCTTC. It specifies CSARDQTGANYGYTF.

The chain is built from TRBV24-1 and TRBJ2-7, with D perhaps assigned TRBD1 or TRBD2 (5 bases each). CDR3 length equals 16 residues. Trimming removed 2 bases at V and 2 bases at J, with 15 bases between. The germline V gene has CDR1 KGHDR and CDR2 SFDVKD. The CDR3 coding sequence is TGTGCCACCAGTGATTCTGGGACCCCTCTTCCCTACGAGCAGTACTTC. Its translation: CATSDSGTPLPYEQYF.

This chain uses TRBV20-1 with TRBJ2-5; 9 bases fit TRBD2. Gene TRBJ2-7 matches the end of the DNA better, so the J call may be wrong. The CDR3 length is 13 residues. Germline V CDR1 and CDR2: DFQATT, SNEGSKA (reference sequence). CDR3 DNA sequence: TGCAGTGCTAGTCCTAGCGGGATGCACGAGCAGTACTTC. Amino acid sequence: CSASPSGMHEQYF.

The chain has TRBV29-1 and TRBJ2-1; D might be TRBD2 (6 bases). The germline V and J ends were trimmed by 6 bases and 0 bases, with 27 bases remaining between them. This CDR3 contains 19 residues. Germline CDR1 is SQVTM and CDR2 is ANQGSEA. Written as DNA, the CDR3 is TGCAGCGTGCGGGGTGTGGGGACGCTGGTACTGAGCTCCTACAATGAGCAGTTCTTC. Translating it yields CSVRGVGTLVLSSYNEQFF.

CDR3 in amino acids: CATSDHRASGSPYEQFF. Written as DNA, the CDR3 is TGTGCCACCAGTGATCACCGGGCTAGCGGGAGTCCCTATGAGCAGTTCTTC. The chain has TRBV24-1 and TRBJ2-1; TRBD2 agrees at 10 bases. The CDR3 length is 17 residues. Germline-derived CDR1 and CDR2 are KGHDR and SFDVKD. The V and J ends lost 3 bases and 8 bases, in that order; junction bases with no gene match: 12.

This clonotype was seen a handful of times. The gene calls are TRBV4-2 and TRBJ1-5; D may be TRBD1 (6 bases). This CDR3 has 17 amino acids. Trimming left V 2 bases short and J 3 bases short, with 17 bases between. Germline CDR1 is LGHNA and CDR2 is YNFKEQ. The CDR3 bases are TGTGCCAGCAGCCAACTCCTACAGGGACACAACAATCAGCCCCAGCATTTT. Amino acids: CASSQLLQGHNNQPQHF.

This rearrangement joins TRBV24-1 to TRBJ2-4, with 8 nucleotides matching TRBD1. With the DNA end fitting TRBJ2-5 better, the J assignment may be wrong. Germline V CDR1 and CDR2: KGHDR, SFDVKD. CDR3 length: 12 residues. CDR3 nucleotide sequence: TGTGCCACCGGACAGGGAGGAGAGACCCAGTACTTC. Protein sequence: CATGQGGETQYF.

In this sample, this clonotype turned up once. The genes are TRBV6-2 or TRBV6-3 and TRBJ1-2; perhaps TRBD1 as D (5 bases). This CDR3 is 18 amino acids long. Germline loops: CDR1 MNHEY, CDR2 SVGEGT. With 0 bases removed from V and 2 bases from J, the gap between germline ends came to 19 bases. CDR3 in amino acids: CASSYSLHDSRLNYGYTF. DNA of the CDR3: TGTGCCAGCAGTTACTCCTTACATGACAGTAGACTAAACTATGGCTACACCTTC.

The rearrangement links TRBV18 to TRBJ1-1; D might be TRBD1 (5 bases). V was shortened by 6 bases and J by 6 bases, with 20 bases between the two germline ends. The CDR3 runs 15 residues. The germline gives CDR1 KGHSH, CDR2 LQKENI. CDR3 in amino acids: CASSPDVGAQAEAFF. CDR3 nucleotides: TGTGCCAGCTCCCCCGACGTTGGGGCGCAGGCTGAAGCTTTCTTT.

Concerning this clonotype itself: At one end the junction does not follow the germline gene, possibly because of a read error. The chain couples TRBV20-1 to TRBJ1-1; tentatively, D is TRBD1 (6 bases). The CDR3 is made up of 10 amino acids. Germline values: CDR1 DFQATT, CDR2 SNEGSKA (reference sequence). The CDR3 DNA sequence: TGCAGTCCTAGGGGGGCTGAAGCTTTCTTT. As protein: CSPRGAEAFF.

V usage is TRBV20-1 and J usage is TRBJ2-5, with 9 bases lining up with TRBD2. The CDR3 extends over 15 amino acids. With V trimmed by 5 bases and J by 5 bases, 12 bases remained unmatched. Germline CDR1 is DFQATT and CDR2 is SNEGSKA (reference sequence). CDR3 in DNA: TGCAGTGCTCCTAGGGTAGCGGGAGTGAGGGAGACCCAGTACTTC. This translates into CSAPRVAGVRETQYF.

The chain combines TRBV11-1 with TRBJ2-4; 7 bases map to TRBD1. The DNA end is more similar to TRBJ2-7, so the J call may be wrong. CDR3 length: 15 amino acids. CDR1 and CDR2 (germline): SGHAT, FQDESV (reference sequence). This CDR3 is CASSSDRARVGEQYF. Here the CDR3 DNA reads TGTGCCAGCAGCTCTGACAGGGCTAGGGTCGGCGAGCAGTACTTC.

The CDR3 loop is CASMRGLAGYNEQFF. The CDR3, as DNA: TGTGCCAGCATGCGGGGACTAGCGGGATACAATGAGCAGTTCTTC. V and J are TRBV12-3 or TRBV12-4 and TRBJ2-1, with TRBD2 matching over 13 bases. Unmatched junction bases numbered 4, after V lost 7 bases and J lost 4 bases. This CDR3 has 15 residues.

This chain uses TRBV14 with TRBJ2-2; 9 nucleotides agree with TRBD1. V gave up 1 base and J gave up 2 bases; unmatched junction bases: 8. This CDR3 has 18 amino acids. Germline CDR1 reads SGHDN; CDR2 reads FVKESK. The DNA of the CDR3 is TGTGCCAGCAGCCAAGTTCTGATGGGACAGGGTAACACCGGGGAGCTGTTTTTT. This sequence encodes CASSQVLMGQGNTGELFF.

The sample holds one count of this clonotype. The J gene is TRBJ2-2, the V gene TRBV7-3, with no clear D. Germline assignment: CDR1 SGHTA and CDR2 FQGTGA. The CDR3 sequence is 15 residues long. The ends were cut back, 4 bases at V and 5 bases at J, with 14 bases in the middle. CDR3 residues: CASSSKVGRTGELFF. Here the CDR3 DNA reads TGTGCCAGCAGCTCAAAAGTTGGAAGGACCGGGGAGCTGTTTTTT.

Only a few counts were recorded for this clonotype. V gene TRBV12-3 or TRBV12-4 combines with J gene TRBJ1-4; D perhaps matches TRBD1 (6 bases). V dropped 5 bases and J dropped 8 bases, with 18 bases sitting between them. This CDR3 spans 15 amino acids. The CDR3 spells CASSPRAGVQEKLFF. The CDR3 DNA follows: TGTGCCAGCAGTCCCCGGGCAGGGGTCCAGGAAAAACTGTTTTTT.

The CDR3 sequence is CASSGGLAWTDTQYF. CDR3 nucleotides: TGCGCCAGCAGCGGAGGACTAGCGTGGACAGATACGCAGTATTTT. The gene calls are TRBV5-1 and TRBJ2-3; 9 positions match TRBD2. Trimming cost V 4 bases and J 3 bases; bases outside gene matches: 6. CDR1 is SGHRS, CDR2 YFSETQ, per germline. The CDR3 is 15 residues long. Supplemented by reference TRBV5-1 and TRBJ2-3, the full variable domain reads KAGVTQTPRYLIKTRGQQVTLSCSPISGHRSVSWYQQTPGQGLQFLFEYFSETQRNKGNFPGRFSGRQFSNSRSEMNVSTLELGDSALYLCASSGGLAWTDTQYFGPGTRLTVL.

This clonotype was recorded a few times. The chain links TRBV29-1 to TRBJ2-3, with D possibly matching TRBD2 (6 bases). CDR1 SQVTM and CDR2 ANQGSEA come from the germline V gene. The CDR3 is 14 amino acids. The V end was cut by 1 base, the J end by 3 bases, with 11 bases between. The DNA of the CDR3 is TGCAGCGTTGAAGGGAGGGGAAGGACAGATACGCAGTATTTT. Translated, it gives CSVEGRGRTDTQYF.